This TCR beta chain was retrieved from a study of response to subunit inactivated influenza vaccine. Study-level points and caveats: Authors suggested each seasonal influenza vaccination recruits few new T cells.

This clonotype was seen at least ten times. No antigen is known for it. The CDR3 sequence is 15 residues long. Germline CDR1 and CDR2: MNHEY and SVGEGT. V gave up 8 bases and J gave up 9 bases; unmatched junction bases: 16. One entry per CDR3 protein, called by TCRdb with MiXCR from the RT-PCR reads. The sample has 450,000 to 600,000 distinct CDR3 sequences; approximately 7.7% are singletons. This TCR came from a man between 50 and 69 years old who received an inactivated influenza vaccine. Sequenced material: PBMCs from blood, taken about 23 months after vaccination. This sequence joins TRBV6-2 or TRBV6-3 and TRBJ2-1, with 7 bases lining up with TRBD1. The CDR3 bases are TGTGCCAGCCGTAGGGGAGCAGGGGGTTATAGTGAGCAGTTCTTC. Translated: CASRRGAGGYSEQFF.